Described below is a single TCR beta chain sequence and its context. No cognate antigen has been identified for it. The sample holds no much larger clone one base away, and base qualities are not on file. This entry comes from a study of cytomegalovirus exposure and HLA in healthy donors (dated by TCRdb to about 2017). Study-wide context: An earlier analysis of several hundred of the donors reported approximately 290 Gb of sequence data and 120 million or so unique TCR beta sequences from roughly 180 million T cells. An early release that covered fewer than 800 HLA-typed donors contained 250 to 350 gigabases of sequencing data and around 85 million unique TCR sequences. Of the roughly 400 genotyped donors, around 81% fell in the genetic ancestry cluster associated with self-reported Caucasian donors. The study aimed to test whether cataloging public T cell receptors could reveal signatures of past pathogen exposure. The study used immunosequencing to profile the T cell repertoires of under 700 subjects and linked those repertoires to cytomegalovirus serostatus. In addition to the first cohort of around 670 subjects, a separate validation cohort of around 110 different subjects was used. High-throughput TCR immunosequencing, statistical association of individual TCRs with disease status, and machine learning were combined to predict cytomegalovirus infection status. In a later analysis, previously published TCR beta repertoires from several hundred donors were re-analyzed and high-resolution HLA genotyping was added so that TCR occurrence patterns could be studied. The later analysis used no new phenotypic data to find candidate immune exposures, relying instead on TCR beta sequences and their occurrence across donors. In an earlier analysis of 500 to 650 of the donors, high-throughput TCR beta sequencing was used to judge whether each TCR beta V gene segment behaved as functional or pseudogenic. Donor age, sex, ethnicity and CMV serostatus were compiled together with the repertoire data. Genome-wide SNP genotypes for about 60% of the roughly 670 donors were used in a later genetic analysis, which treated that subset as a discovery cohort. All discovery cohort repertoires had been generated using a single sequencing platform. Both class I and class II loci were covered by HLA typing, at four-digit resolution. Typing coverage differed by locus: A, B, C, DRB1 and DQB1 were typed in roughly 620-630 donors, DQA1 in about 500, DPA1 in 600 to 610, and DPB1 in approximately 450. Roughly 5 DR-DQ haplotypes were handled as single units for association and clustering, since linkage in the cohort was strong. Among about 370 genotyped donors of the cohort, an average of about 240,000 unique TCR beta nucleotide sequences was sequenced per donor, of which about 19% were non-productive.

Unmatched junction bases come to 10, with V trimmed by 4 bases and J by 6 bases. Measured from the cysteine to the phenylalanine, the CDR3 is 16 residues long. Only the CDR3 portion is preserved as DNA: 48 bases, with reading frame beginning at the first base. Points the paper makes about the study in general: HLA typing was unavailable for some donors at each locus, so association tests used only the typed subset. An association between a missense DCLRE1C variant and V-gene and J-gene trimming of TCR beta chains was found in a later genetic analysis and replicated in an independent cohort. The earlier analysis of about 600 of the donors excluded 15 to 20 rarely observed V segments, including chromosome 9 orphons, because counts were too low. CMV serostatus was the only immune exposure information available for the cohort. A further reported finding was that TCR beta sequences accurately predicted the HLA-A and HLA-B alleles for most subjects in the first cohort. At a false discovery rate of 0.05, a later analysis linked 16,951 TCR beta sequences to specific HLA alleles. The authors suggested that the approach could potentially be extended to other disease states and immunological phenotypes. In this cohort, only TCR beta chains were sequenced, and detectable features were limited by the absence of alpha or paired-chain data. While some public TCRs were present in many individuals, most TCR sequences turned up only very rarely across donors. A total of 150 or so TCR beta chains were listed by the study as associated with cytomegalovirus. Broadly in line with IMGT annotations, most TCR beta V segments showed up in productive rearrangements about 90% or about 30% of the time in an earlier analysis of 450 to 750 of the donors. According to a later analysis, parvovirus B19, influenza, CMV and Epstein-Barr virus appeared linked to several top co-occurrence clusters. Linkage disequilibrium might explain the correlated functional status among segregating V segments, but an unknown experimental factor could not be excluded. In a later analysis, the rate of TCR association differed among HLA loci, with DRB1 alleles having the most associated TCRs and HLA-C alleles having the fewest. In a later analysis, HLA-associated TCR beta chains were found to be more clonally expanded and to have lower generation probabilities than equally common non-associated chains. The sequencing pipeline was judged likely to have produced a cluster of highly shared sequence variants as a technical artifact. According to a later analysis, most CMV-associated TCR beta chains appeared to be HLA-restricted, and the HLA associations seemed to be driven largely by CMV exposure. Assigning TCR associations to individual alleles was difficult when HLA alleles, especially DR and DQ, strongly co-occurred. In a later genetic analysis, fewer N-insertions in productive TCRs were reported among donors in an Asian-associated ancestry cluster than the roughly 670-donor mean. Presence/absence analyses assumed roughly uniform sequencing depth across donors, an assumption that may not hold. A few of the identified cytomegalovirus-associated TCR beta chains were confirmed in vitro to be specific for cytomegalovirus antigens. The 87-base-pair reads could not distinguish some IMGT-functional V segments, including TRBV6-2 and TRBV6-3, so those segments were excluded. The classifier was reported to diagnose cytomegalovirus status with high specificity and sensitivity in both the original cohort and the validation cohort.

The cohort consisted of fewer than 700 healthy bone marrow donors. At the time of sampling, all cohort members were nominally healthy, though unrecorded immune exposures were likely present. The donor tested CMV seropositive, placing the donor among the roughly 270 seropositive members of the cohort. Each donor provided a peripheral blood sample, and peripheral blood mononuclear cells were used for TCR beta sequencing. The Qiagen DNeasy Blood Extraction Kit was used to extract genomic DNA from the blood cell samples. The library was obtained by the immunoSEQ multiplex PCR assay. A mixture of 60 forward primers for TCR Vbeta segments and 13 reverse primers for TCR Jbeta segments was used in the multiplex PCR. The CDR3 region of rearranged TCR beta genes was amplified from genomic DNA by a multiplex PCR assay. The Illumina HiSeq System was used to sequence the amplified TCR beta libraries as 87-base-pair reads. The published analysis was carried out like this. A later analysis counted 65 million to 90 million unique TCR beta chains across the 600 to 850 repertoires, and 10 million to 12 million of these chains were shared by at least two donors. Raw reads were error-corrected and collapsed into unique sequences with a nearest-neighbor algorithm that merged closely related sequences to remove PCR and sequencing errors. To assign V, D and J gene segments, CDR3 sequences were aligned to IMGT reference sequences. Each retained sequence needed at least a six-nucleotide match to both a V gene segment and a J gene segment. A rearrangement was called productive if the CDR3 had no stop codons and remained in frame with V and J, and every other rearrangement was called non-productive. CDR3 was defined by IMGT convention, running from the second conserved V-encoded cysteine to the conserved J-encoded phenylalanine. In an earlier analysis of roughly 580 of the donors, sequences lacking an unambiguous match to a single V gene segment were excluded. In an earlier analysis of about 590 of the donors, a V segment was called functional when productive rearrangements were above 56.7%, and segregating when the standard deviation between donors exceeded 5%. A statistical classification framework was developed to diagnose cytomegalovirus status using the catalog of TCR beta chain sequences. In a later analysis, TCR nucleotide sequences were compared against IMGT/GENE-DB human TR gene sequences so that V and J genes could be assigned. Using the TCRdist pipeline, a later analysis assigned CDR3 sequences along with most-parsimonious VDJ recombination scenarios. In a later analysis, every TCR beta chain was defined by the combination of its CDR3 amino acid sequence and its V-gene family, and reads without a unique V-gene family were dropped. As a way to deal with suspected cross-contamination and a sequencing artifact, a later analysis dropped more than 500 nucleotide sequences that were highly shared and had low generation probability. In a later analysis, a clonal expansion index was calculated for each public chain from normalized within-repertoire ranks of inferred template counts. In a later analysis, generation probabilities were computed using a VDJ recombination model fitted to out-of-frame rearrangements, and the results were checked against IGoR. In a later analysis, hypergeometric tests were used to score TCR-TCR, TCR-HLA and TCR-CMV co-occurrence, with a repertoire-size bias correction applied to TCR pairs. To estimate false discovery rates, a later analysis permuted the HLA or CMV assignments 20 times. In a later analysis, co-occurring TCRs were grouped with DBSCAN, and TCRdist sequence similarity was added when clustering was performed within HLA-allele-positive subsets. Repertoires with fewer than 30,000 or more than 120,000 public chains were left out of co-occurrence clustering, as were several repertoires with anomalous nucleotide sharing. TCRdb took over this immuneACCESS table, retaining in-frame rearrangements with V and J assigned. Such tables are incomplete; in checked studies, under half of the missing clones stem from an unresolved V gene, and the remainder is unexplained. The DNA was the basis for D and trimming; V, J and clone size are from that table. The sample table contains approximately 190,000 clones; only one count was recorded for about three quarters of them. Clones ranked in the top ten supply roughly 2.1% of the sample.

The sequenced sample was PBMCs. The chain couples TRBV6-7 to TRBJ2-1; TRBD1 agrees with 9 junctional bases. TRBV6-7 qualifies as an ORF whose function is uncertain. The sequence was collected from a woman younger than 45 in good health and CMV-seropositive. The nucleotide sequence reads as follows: TGTGCCAGCAGTTTCCCCGAACGACAGGGGGGCAATGAGCAGTTCTTC. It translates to CASSFPERQGGNEQFF.